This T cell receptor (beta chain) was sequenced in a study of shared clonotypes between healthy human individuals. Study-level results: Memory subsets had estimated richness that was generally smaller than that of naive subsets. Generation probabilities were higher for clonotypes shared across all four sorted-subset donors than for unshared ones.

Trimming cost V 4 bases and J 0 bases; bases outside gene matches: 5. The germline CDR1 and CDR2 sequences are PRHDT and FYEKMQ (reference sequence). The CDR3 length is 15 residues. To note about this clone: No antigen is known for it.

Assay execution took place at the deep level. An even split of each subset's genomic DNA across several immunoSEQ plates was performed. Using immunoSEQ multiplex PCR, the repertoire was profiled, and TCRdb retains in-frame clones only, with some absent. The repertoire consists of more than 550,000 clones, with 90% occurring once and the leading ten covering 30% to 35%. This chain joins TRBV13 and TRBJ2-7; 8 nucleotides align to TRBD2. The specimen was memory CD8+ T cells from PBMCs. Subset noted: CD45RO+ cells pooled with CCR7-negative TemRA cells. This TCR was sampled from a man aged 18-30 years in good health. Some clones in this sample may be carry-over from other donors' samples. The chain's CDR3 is CASSSLAGSSYEQYF. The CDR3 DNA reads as TGTGCCAGCAGCTCCTTAGCGGGAAGCTCCTACGAGCAGTACTTC.